The source of this T cell receptor (beta chain) is a study of early T cells in non-severe SARS-CoV-2 infection. Unique molecular identifiers were attached to individual cDNA molecules. TCRdb re-derived calls from the 5' RACE reads in MiXCR, one entry per CDR3 protein. The sample has fewer than 100,000 distinct CDR3 sequences; approximately 16% are singletons. A remark on this clonotype: The antigen is undetermined.

There are 15 residues in the CDR3. CDR1 and CDR2 (germline): SGHTA, FQGNSA. The trim removed 3 bases at V and 4 bases at J, leaving 5 bases unmatched. Overall study results and limits: VDJdb matching skewed toward anti-spike CD8 responses, missing private and CD4 specificities.

The origin of this receptor is an adult who was a healthcare worker with PCR-confirmed SARS-CoV-2 infection or an uninfected control (not recorded which). This chain joins TRBV7-2 and TRBJ1-5; 8 bases match TRBD1. The sequenced sample was whole blood. The CDR3 sequence: CASSFWTGTNQPQHF. Written as DNA, the CDR3 is TGTGCCAGCAGCTTTTGGACAGGGACAAATCAGCCCCAGCATTTT.